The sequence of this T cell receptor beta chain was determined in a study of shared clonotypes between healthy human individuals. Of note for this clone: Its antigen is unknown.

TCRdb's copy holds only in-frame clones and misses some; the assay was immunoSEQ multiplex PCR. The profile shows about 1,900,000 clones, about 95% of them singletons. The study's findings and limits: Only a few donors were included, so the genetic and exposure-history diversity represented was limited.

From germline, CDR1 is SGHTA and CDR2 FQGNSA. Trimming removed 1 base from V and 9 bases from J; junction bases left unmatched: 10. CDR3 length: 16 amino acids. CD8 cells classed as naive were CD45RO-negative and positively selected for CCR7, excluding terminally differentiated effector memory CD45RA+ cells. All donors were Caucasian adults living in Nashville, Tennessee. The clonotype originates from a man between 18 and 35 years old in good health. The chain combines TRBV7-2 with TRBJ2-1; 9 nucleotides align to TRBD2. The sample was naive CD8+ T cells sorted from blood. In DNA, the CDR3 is TGTGCCAGCAGCTTAGACGGGGCTAGCGGGATGGGTGAGCAGTTCTTC. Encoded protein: CASSLDGASGMGEQFF.